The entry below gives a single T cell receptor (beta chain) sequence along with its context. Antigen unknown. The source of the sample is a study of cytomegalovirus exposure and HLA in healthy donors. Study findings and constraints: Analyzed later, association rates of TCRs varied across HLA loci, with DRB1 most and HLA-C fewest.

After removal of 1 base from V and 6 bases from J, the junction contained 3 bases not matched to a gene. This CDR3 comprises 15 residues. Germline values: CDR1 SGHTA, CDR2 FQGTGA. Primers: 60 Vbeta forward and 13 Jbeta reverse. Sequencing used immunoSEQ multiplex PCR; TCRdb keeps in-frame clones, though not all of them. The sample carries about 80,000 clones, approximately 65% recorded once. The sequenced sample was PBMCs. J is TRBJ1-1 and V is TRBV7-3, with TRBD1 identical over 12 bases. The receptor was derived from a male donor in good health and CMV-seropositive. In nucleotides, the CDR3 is TGTGCCAGCAGCTTAAGGGGGACAGGGGGCTCTGAAGCTTTCTTT. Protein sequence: CASSLRGTGGSEAFF.